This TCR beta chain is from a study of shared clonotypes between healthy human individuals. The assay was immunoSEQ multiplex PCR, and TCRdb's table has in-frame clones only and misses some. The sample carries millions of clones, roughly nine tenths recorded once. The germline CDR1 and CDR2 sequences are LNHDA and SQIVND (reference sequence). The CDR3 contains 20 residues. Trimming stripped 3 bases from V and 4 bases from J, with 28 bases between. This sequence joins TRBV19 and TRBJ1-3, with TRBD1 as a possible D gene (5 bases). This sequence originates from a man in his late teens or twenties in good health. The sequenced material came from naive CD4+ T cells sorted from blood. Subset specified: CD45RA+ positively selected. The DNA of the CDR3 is TGTGCCAGTAGTATTGGAGATAGGCGAATTGGGGCAGGCCGAGGAAACACCATATATTTT. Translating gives CASSIGDRRIGAGRGNTIYF. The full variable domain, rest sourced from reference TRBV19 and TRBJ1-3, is DGGITQSPKYLFRKEGQNVTLSCEQNLNHDAMYWYRQDPGQGLRLIYYSQIVNDFQKGDIAEGYSVSREKKESFPLTVTSAQKNPTAFYLCASSIGDRRIGAGRGNTIYFGEGSWLTVV.